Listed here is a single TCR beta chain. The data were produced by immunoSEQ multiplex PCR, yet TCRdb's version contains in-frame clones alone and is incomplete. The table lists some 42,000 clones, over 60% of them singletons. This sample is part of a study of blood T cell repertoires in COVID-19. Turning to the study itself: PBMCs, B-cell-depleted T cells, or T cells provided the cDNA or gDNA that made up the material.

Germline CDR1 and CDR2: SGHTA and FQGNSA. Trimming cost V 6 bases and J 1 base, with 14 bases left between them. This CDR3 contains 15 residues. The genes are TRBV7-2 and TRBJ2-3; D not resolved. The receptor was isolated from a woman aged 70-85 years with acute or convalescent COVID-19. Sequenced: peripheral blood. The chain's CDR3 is CASRPAGFGTDTQYF. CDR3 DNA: TGTGCCAGCAGGCCGGCCGGGTTCGGCACAGATACGCAGTATTTT.